These 26 T cell receptor beta chains came from one sample sequenced in a study of cytomegalovirus exposure and HLA in healthy donors. The method was immunoSEQ multiplex PCR; TCRdb's version includes in-frame clones alone and lacks a portion of them. The sample records some 170,000 clones, 86% being singletons. Sequenced input: PBMCs. The receptors come from a woman younger than 45 in good health and CMV-seronegative.

V and J are TRBV7-2 and TRBJ2-7; 9 bases are a match to TRBD1. Trimming at V came to 5 bases and at J to 5 bases, leaving 7 bases not matched to a gene. This CDR3 spans 14 amino acids. Per germline, CDR1 SGHTA and CDR2 FQGNSA. The DNA of the CDR3 is TGTGCCAGCAGCCCGGGACAGGGTGGCGACGAGCAGTACTTC. This translates into CASSPGQGGDEQYF.

The V call is TRBV27, the J call TRBJ2-1; TRBD2 is a possible D gene (5 bases). Germline CDR1 reads MNHEY; CDR2 reads SMNVEV (reference sequence). Trimming shortened V by 0 bases and J by 4 bases, and 13 bases separated the two germline ends. The CDR3 is 16 residues long. CDR3 loop: CASSLSPAGAYNEQFF. In DNA form, the CDR3 reads TGTGCCAGCAGTTTATCGCCGGCGGGCGCGTACAATGAGCAGTTCTTC.

This clone was recorded a few times. The CDR3 loop reads CASRAGQPAMGGYTF. In nucleotides, the CDR3 is TGTGCCAGCAGGGCCGGACAGCCAGCAATGGGTGGCTACACCTTC. This chain links TRBV27 with TRBJ1-2; possibly TRBD1 for D (6 bases). This CDR3 spans 15 amino acids. Germline V gives CDR1 MNHEY, CDR2 SMNVEV (reference sequence). Deletions cut 6 bases from V and 7 bases from J, with 21 bases between.

CDR3 amino acids: CASSLATGNEQFF. The CDR3 nucleotides are TGTGCCAGCAGCCTAGCGACCGGCAATGAGCAGTTCTTC. The V and J genes are TRBV27 and TRBJ2-1; perhaps TRBD2 as D (6 bases). This CDR3 is built from 13 residues. Per germline, CDR1 MNHEY and CDR2 SMNVEV (reference sequence). V was shortened by 6 bases and J by 6 bases, with 12 bases between the two germline ends.

CDR3 amino acids: CASSFGDLGTFYGYTF. CDR3 coding DNA: TGTGCCAGCAGCTTTGGGGATTTGGGGACGTTCTATGGCTACACCTTC. The rearrangement uses TRBV7-2 and TRBJ1-2; D is perhaps TRBD1 (5 bases). CDR1 SGHTA and CDR2 FQGNSA come from the germline V gene. The CDR3 runs to 16 residues. The V end lost 3 bases, the J end lost 4 bases, and 18 bases lay between the germline ends.

The V and J genes are TRBV6-5 and TRBJ1-6, with 7 bases aligning to TRBD1. Per germline, CDR1 MNHEY and CDR2 SVGAGI. The CDR3 totals 13 residues. With 8 bases clipped from V and 6 bases from J, the junction kept 4 bases outside the gene matches. CDR3 in amino acids: CASFRGFNSPLHF. The DNA of the CDR3 is TGTGCCAGCTTCAGGGGGTTTAATTCACCCCTCCACTTT.

The chain uses TRBV5-4 and TRBJ2-5; tentative D call: TRBD2 (7 bases). This CDR3 is 17 amino acids long. From germline, CDR1 is SGHNT and CDR2 YYREEE (reference sequence). Between the trimmed V and J ends, which lost 0 bases and 2 bases, there was a span of 17 bases. The CDR3 DNA sequence: TGTGCCAGCAGCTTGGAGAGGTTTGCGGGGGCTCAAGAGACCCAGTACTTC. Residues: CASSLERFAGAQETQYF.

This clone was seen more than once but under ten times. The genes are TRBV2 and TRBJ1-2; possibly TRBD1 for D (6 bases). The length of the CDR3 is 15 residues. Germline V gene data show CDR1 as SNHLY and CDR2 as FYNNEI. V was pared by 8 bases and J by 7 bases, with 23 bases between. CDR3 sequence reads: CASLRNPTGMGGYTF. Here the CDR3 DNA reads TGTGCCAGCCTCCGTAATCCTACAGGGATGGGTGGCTACACCTTC.

This rearrangement joins TRBV27 to TRBJ1-5, with D tentatively TRBD1 (6 bases). Germline assignment: CDR1 MNHEY and CDR2 SMNVEV (reference sequence). The CDR3 consists of 13 residues. Trimming left V 8 bases short and J 3 bases short, with 11 bases between. The CDR3, as DNA: TGTGCCAGCCGAGGGGGTTACAATCAGCCCCAGCATTTT. Protein product: CASRGGYNQPQHF.

Only one count was recorded for this clone. Other DNA sequences within the sample encode an identical CDR3. This chain uses TRBV7-3 with TRBJ2-3, with D possibly being TRBD1 or TRBD2 (7 bases each). The ends were cut back, 5 bases at V and 0 bases at J, with 15 bases in the middle. Germline V gene data show CDR1 as SGHTA and CDR2 as FQGTGA. The CDR3 totals 16 residues. The CDR3 DNA follows: TGTGCCAGCAGCCCCAGGGGGGGCGGAAGCACAGATACGCAGTATTTT. Residues: CASSPRGGGSTDTQYF.

Remarks on this clone: A junction boundary mismatches the germline segment, possibly from a read error. V is TRBV6-6 and J is TRBJ2-5; D is perhaps TRBD2 (6 bases). The germline gives CDR1 MNHNY, CDR2 SVGAGI (reference sequence). CDR3 size: 13 residues. The CDR3, as DNA: TGTGCCACCAGTTATGGAGGGCGAGAGACCCAGTACTTC. Encoded protein: CATSYGGRETQYF.

This chain joins TRBV11-2 and TRBJ1-2; TRBD1 aligns across 7 bases. V lost 5 bases to trimming and J lost 4 bases; unmatched junction nucleotides: 10. The CDR3 is 15 amino acids. Germline V CDR1 and CDR2: SGHAT, FQNNGV. Here the CDR3 DNA reads TGTGCCAGCAGCGGAACGACAGGGCTCCGCTATGGCTACACCTTC. This sequence encodes CASSGTTGLRYGYTF.

This chain connects TRBV27 to TRBJ2-5, with D uncertain. The CDR3 runs to 13 residues. With 2 bases removed from V and 2 bases from J, the gap between germline ends came to 6 bases. Germline CDR1 and CDR2: MNHEY and SMNVEV (reference sequence). Written as DNA, the CDR3 is TGTGCCAGCAGTTTAGTCCATCAAGAGACCCAGTACTTC. This sequence encodes CASSLVHQETQYF.

The sample holds a few counts of this clone. The V gene is TRBV4-1, the J gene TRBJ1-6, with D possibly TRBD1 on 6 matching bases. CDR1 is MGHRA, CDR2 YSYEKL, per germline. Trimming shortened V by 1 base and J by 8 bases, and 12 bases separated the two germline ends. The CDR3 totals 15 residues. CDR3 protein: CASSQASRGDSPLHF. CDR3 DNA sequence: TGCGCCAGCAGCCAAGCTTCCAGGGGCGATTCACCCCTCCACTTT.

The chain is built from TRBV19 and TRBJ1-4; D is unresolved. V shed 8 bases and J shed 6 bases, with 1 base lying between them. The CDR3 runs 9 residues. Germline-derived CDR1 and CDR2 are LNHDA and SQIVND (reference sequence). The CDR3 protein is CASDEKLFF. The CDR3 DNA sequence: TGTGCCAGTGATGAAAAACTGTTTTTT.

The chain recombines TRBV7-3 with TRBJ2-2, with D hard to call. CDR3 length equals 16 residues. CDR1 is SGHTA and CDR2 is FQGTGA in the germline V gene. V shed 1 base and J shed 1 base, with 10 bases lying between them. The CDR3 nucleotides read TGTGCCAGCAGCTTAAATTCCAGACAGAACACCGGGGAGCTGTTTTTT. As protein: CASSLNSRQNTGELFF.

The V gene is TRBV18, the J gene TRBJ2-7; 9 positions match TRBD2. V dropped 2 bases and J dropped 1; count of bases not matched to a gene: 9. This CDR3 is 17 amino acids long. Per germline, CDR1 KGHSH and CDR2 LQKENI. The CDR3 loop is CASSPSTSGSASYEQYF. CDR3 in DNA: TGTGCCAGCTCACCATCGACTAGCGGATCCGCGTCCTACGAGCAGTACTTC.

The chain links TRBV5-1 to TRBJ2-7; D is perhaps TRBD1 or TRBD2 (5 bases each). CDR3 size: 14 residues. Germline values: CDR1 SGHRS, CDR2 YFSETQ. V lost 7 bases to trimming and J lost 1 base, with 15 bases between them. The CDR3 spells CASQKGSGSYEQYF. The CDR3 DNA reads as TGCGCCAGCCAAAAGGGGTCGGGGTCCTACGAGCAGTACTTC.

This CDR3 is CAISDRDKNSGNTIYF. In nucleotides, the CDR3 is TGTGCCATCAGTGACCGGGACAAAAACTCTGGAAACACCATATATTTT. The rearrangement links TRBV10-3 to TRBJ1-3, with a possible D match to TRBD1 (6 bases). Trimming took off 3 bases at V and 0 bases at J, with 12 bases between the two ends. Germline V gene sequence: CDR1 ENHRY, CDR2 SYGVKD. The CDR3 totals 16 residues.

The V call is TRBV7-6, the J call TRBJ1-2; D uncertain. The germline V gene has CDR1 SGHVS and CDR2 FNYEAQ. The V gene lost 2 bases and the J gene lost 2 bases, with 15 bases spanning the gap. The CDR3 spans 16 residues. CDR3 protein: CASSLWPEERNYGYTF. As DNA, the CDR3 is TGTGCCAGCAGCTTATGGCCCGAAGAAAGGAACTATGGCTACACCTTC.

The chain employs TRBV6-6 and TRBJ2-3; D is perhaps TRBD2 (6 bases). Trimming shortened V by 4 bases and J by 8 bases, and 7 bases separated the two germline ends. Germline V gene lookup returns CDR1 MNHNY and CDR2 SVGAGI (reference sequence). There are 11 residues in the CDR3. CDR3 in DNA: TGTGCCAGCAGTTTAGCGGCTACGCAGTATTTT. Residues: CASSLAATQYF.

This clone was counted a single time. The J gene is TRBJ2-2, the V gene TRBV9; unclear D gene. The ends were cut back, 0 bases at V and 6 bases at J, with 9 bases in the middle. Germline loops: CDR1 SGDLS, CDR2 YYNGEE. The CDR3 runs 14 residues. The CDR3 loop is CASSVASSAGELFF. Written as DNA, the CDR3 is TGTGCCAGCAGCGTAGCTTCAAGTGCCGGGGAGCTGTTTTTT.

V is TRBV9 and J is TRBJ1-2, with D maybe TRBD1 (6 bases). The V and J ends lost 0 bases and 4 bases respectively, with 16 bases between them. CDR3 length equals 16 residues. The germline gives CDR1 SGDLS, CDR2 YYNGEE. The DNA of the CDR3 is TGTGCCAGCAGCGTAGCGGCGGGGGCCAAACCCTATGGCTACACCTTC. This codes for CASSVAAGAKPYGYTF.

This clone has a handful of counts. The chain joins TRBV6-1 to TRBJ2-1; 11 bases are a match to TRBD1. Germline V gene data show CDR1 as MNHNS and CDR2 as SASEGT. The CDR3 runs 14 residues. V trimming: 2 bases; J trimming: 10 bases; junction bases outside the gene matches: 4. CDR3 sequence reads: CASSERTGGLEQFF. CDR3 bases: TGTGCCAGCAGTGAAAGGACAGGGGGCCTCGAGCAGTTCTTC.

The chain carries TRBV30 and TRBJ2-7; 10 nucleotides match TRBD1. The V gene end was trimmed by 0 bases and the J gene end by 4 bases; junction bases not matched to a gene: 12. The CDR3 contains 17 residues. Germline V gives CDR1 GTSNPN, CDR2 SVGIG (reference sequence). The chain's CDR3 is CAWSVHPPDRGRYEQYF. The CDR3 DNA reads as TGTGCCTGGAGTGTCCACCCCCCGGACAGGGGGAGGTACGAGCAGTACTTC.

The chain joins TRBV9 to TRBJ2-3; 7 nucleotides agree with TRBD2. The CDR3 is made up of 16 amino acids. V dropped 0 bases and J dropped 0; count of bases not matched to a gene: 4. Germline CDR1 reads SGDLS; CDR2 reads YYNGEE. The CDR3 sequence is CASSVGSSGSTDTQYF. The CDR3 DNA follows: TGTGCCAGCAGCGTAGGGTCTAGCGGAAGCACAGATACGCAGTATTTT.